The 26 T cell receptor beta chains in this list originate from one sample, sequenced in a study of blood T cell repertoires in COVID-19 (dated by TCRdb to about 2020). Library generation was performed with the immunoSEQ multiplex PCR assay. TCRdb retrieved this table from immuneACCESS and kept in-frame rearrangements only. Not all clones are present; in checked studies, unresolved V genes account for under half, and no reason is known for the remainder. A total of roughly 110,000 clones appear in this sample, 82% of them only once. The ten largest clones capture 7.9% of the sample. Sequencing was done on a sample of peripheral blood. The source of these receptors is a man between 65 and 79 years old with acute or convalescent COVID-19.

This rearrangement joins TRBV19 to TRBJ1-5; weak D call: TRBD1 (5 bases). V gave up 4 bases and J gave up 4 bases, with 14 bases separating them. The V gene's germline CDR1 is LNHDA and CDR2 SQIVND (reference sequence). This CDR3 comprises 15 residues. The CDR3 DNA is TGTGCCAGTAGTAACCAGGGATTAGGGAATCAGCCCCAGCATTTT. Translation gives CASSNQGLGNQPQHF.

This chain joins TRBV7-8 and TRBJ1-2, with D possibly being TRBD1 (6 bases). The length of the CDR3 is 14 residues. The V end was cut by 6 bases, the J end by 4 bases, with 15 bases between. Germline V gene lookup returns CDR1 SGHVS and CDR2 FQNEAQ. The CDR3 coding sequence is TGTGCCAGCAGTCTTGACAGGTCCACCTATGGCTACACCTTC. Translated: CASSLDRSTYGYTF.

The rearrangement joins TRBV18 to TRBJ2-3, with 10 bases that match TRBD1. The germline V gene has CDR1 KGHSH and CDR2 LQKENI. The length of the CDR3 is 16 residues. V lost 4 bases to trimming and J lost 2 bases; unmatched junction nucleotides: 6. The CDR3: CASSHPTGGLTDTQYF. For the CDR3, the DNA is TGTGCCAGCTCACACCCGACAGGGGGCCTCACAGATACGCAGTATTTT.

The V gene is TRBV2, the J gene TRBJ1-5; D perhaps matches TRBD1 (6 bases). The CDR3 is made up of 15 amino acids. Per the germline V gene, CDR1 is SNHLY and CDR2 is FYNNEI. Trimming stripped 7 bases from V and 3 bases from J, with 16 bases between. CDR3 in DNA: TGTGCCAGCACAAATTCGGACAGTTCCAATCAGCCCCAGCATTTT. Translation gives CASTNSDSSNQPQHF.

The chain carries TRBV3-1 (or the pseudogene TRBV3-2) and TRBJ2-3, with 8 bases fitting TRBD2. The length of the CDR3 is 17 residues. Germline CDR1 and CDR2: LGHDT and YNNKEL (reference sequence). Trimming at V came to 4 bases and at J to 1 base, leaving 10 bases not matched to a gene. CDR3 bases: TGTGCCAGCAGCCCCGTAAGGCGGGGGGCGGGCACAGATACGCAGTATTTT. It translates to CASSPVRRGAGTDTQYF.

This clone was recorded once. The chain is built from TRBV5-6 and TRBJ2-2, with D perhaps matching TRBD2 (5 bases). Per the germline V gene, CDR1 is SGHDT and CDR2 is YYEEEE. The V gene lost 6 bases and the J gene lost 0 bases, with 12 bases spanning the gap. There are 15 residues in the CDR3. The CDR3 DNA is TGTGCCAGCATGCCAGCGGATACGAACACCGGGGAGCTGTTTTTT. This gives the protein CASMPADTNTGELFF.

The chain combines TRBV24-1 with TRBJ2-6, with 11 bases identical to TRBD2. The germline CDR1 and CDR2 sequences are KGHDR and SFDVKD. The CDR3 extends over 19 amino acids. The junction had 6 bases not matched to a gene; V was cut back by 2 bases and J by 1 base. The DNA of the CDR3 is TGTGCCACCAGTGATTCTTCTAGCGGGGGGCCTTCTGGGGCCAACGTCCTGACTTTC. The encoded protein is CATSDSSSGGPSGANVLTF.

The chain uses TRBV4-2 and TRBJ2-5, with D possibly matching TRBD1 (6 bases). Between the trimmed V and J ends, which lost 1 base and 2 bases, there was a span of 8 bases. Germline values: CDR1 LGHNA, CDR2 YNFKEQ. The CDR3 extends over 14 amino acids. The CDR3 loop is CASSQGGQQETQYF. The CDR3 bases are TGTGCCAGCAGCCAAGGTGGACAGCAAGAGACCCAGTACTTC.

As for this clone: Other DNA sequences from this sample encode an identical CDR3 as well. The chain links TRBV12-3 or TRBV12-4 to TRBJ1-2; D gene unclear. The CDR3 totals 12 residues. Trimming took off 2 bases at V and 8 bases at J, with 9 bases between the two ends. CDR3 loop: CASSLSGNGYTF. The DNA for the CDR3 is TGTGCCAGCAGTTTATCGGGTAACGGCTACACCTTC.

V gene TRBV10-3 combines with J gene TRBJ2-1; 10 positions match TRBD1. The germline gives CDR1 ENHRY, CDR2 SYGVKD. Trimming removed 5 bases from V and 2 bases from J; junction bases left unmatched: 3. CDR3 length: 15 residues. DNA for the CDR3: TGTGCCATCAGTCGTGGACAGGGGGCCTACAATGAGCAGTTCTTC. Translation: CAISRGQGAYNEQFF.

V gene TRBV7-8 combines with J gene TRBJ2-2; D is possibly TRBD2 (6 bases). The germline V gene has CDR1 SGHVS and CDR2 FQNEAQ. V lost 3 bases, J lost 6 bases, and 17 bases lay in between. This CDR3 is built from 16 residues. The CDR3 is CASSFPGLNLPGELFF. The CDR3 region has the DNA TGTGCCAGCAGCTTCCCGGGACTGAACCTCCCCGGGGAGCTGTTTTTT. Together with reference TRBV7-8 and TRBJ2-2, the CDR3 gives the full variable domain: GAGVSQSPRYKVAKRGQDVALRCDPISGHVSLFWYQQALGQGPEFLTYFQNEAQLDKSGLPSDRFFAERPEGSVSTLKIQRTQQEDSAVYLCASSFPGLNLPGELFFGEGSRLTVL.

The chain uses TRBV5-1 and TRBJ1-5; TRBD1 agrees at 7 bases. Germline CDR1 and CDR2: SGHRS and YFSETQ. This CDR3 is built from 14 residues. The J segment lost 3 bases and the V segment lost 7 bases, leaving 7 bases of the junction unmatched. In DNA, the CDR3 is TGCGCCAGCGCCATAGGGACAGCCAATCAGCCCCAGCATTTT. Protein sequence: CASAIGTANQPQHF.

The genes are TRBV7-9 and TRBJ1-4, with 7 positions matching TRBD1. The CDR3 length is 13 residues. CDR1 is SEHNR, CDR2 FQNEAQ, per germline (reference sequence). The J segment lost 8 bases and the V segment lost 3 bases, leaving 3 bases of the junction unmatched. The CDR3 coding sequence is TGTGCCAGCAGCTTGCGACAGGGAGAAAAACTGTTTTTT. It yields the protein CASSLRQGEKLFF. Complete variable domain (other parts from reference TRBV7-9 and TRBJ1-4): DTGVSQNPRHKITKRGQNVTFRCDPISEHNRLYWYRQTLGQGPEFLTYFQNEAQLEKSRLLSDRFSAERPKGSFSTLEIQRTEQGDSAMYLCASSLRQGEKLFFGSGTQLSVL.

The chain joins TRBV19 to TRBJ2-3; TRBD1 matches at 9 bases. The V and J ends lost 0 bases and 2 bases, in that order; junction bases with no gene match: 6. Germline CDR1 LNHDA, CDR2 SQIVND (reference sequence). This CDR3 contains 17 residues. Written as DNA, the CDR3 is TGTGCCAGTAGTATAGATCTGGGGACAGGGAACACAGATACGCAGTATTTT. It is translated as CASSIDLGTGNTDTQYF.

This clone has just a few counts. The rearrangement links TRBV2 to TRBJ2-5; D not certain. Per germline, CDR1 SNHLY and CDR2 FYNNEI. Trimming pared 3 bases from V and 7 bases from J, leaving 3 bases between. The CDR3 has 10 residues. CDR3 loop: CASSERTQYF. The CDR3 DNA reads TGTGCCAGCAGTGAGCGGACCCAGTACTTC.

The chain recombines TRBV6-5 with TRBJ2-7, with 9 bases identical to TRBD2. The CDR3 is 15 amino acids. Germline CDR1 is MNHEY and CDR2 is SVGAGI. The junction had 10 bases not matched to a gene; V was cut back by 6 bases and J by 4 bases. For the CDR3, the DNA is TGTGCCAGCAGACAGGTTAGCGGGAGAGTTTACGAGCAGTACTTC. It yields the protein CASRQVSGRVYEQYF.

The chain has TRBV18 and TRBJ1-2; D not resolved. Trimming took off 3 bases at V and 5 bases at J, with 10 bases between the two ends. The length of the CDR3 is 13 residues. CDR1 is KGHSH and CDR2 is LQKENI in the germline V gene. CDR3: CASSPDGLYGYTF. The CDR3 DNA is TGTGCCAGCTCACCGGACGGACTATATGGCTACACCTTC.

V and J are TRBV11-2 and TRBJ2-2, with TRBD2 as a possible D gene (5 bases). The CDR3 loop spans 15 amino acids. The ends were cut back, 1 base at V and 4 bases at J, with 10 bases in the middle. Germline CDR1 and CDR2: SGHAT and FQNNGV. CDR3 coding DNA: TGTGCCAGCAGCTTAGGAAGCGGACCCACCGGGGAGCTGTTTTTT. Amino acids: CASSLGSGPTGELFF. The entire variable domain, with the rest obtained from reference TRBV11-2 and TRBJ2-2, is as follows: EAGVAQSPRYKIIEKRQSVAFWCNPISGHATLYWYQQILGQGPKLLIQFQNNGVVDDSQLPKDRFSAERLKGVDSTLKIQPAKLEDSAVYLCASSLGSGPTGELFFGEGSRLTVL.

The chain has TRBV7-9 and TRBJ2-3; tentative D call: TRBD1 (6 bases). V shed 5 bases and J shed 10 bases, with 13 bases lying between them. CDR3 length: 12 amino acids. Germline values: CDR1 SEHNR, CDR2 FQNEAQ (reference sequence). For the CDR3, the DNA is TGTGCCAGCAGCCTACAGGGTCTGGCGCAGTATTTT. This codes for CASSLQGLAQYF.

The V gene is TRBV7-2, the J gene TRBJ1-1; D is undetermined. The V end was cut by 1 base, the J end by 1 base, with 10 bases between. The CDR3 spans 15 residues. Looked up from germline, CDR1 is SGHTA and CDR2 is FQGNSA. CDR3 sequence reads: CASSLVNTKNTEAFF. The CDR3 DNA follows: TGTGCCAGCAGCTTAGTAAACACCAAGAACACTGAAGCTTTCTTT.

The V and J genes are TRBV5-1 and TRBJ2-2; a weak D match, TRBD2 (5 bases). The CDR3 loop spans 16 amino acids. Trimming took 1 base from V and 7 from J, leaving 17 bases between them. Germline values: CDR1 SGHRS, CDR2 YFSETQ. The CDR3 sequence is CASSLSNLGVNGELFF. The CDR3 nucleotides are TGCGCCAGCAGCTTGTCGAATCTGGGAGTCAACGGGGAGCTGTTTTTT.

A remark on this clone: One end of the junction fails to match germline, which may point to a read error. V usage is TRBV29-1 and J usage is TRBJ1-1; unclear D gene. The CDR3 loop spans 12 amino acids. In germline, CDR1 is SQVTM, CDR2 ANQGSEA. The CDR3 DNA is TGCAGCGTTGGGGCCGGGAACGCTGAAGCTTTCTTT. Translated, it gives CSVGAGNAEAFF.

This rearrangement joins TRBV28 to TRBJ1-2, with TRBD1 as a possible D gene (5 bases). V was pared by 2 bases and J by 7 bases, with 11 bases between. The CDR3 spans 13 residues. Germline lookup yields CDR1 MDHEN and CDR2 SYDVKM. Here the CDR3 DNA reads TGTGCCAGCAGTTTACAGGGCTCGGGTGGCTACACCTTC. It codes for CASSLQGSGGYTF.

This sequence joins TRBV30 and TRBJ2-5, with D perhaps TRBD1 (5 bases). V lost 0 bases to trimming and J lost 7 bases, with 9 bases between them. This CDR3 has 12 residues. Germline V gives CDR1 GTSNPN, CDR2 SVGIG (reference sequence). CDR3 DNA sequence: TGTGCCTGGAGTGTACAAAGGGGGACCCAGTACTTC. This codes for CAWSVQRGTQYF.

J is TRBJ2-2 and V is TRBV10-3; 9 bases line up with TRBD1. Germline V gene sequence: CDR1 ENHRY, CDR2 SYGVKD. The CDR3 runs 15 residues. Losses at the gene ends were 7 bases for V and 4 bases for J; bases not matched to a gene: 7. The CDR3 sequence is CAITRTGDSTGELFF. CDR3 coding DNA: TGTGCCATCACCAGGACAGGGGACAGCACCGGGGAGCTGTTTTTT.

This chain links TRBV5-1 with TRBJ2-2, with D tentatively TRBD2 (6 bases). V gave up 6 bases and J gave up 2 bases, with 11 bases separating them. This CDR3 is built from 14 residues. Germline CDR1 reads SGHRS; CDR2 reads YFSETQ. The CDR3 region has the DNA TGCGCCAGCAAGGTGGGAGGAAACACCGGGGAGCTGTTTTTT. Amino acid sequence: CASKVGGNTGELFF.